The 9 T cell receptor beta chains below were found in one sample sequenced in a study of blood T cell repertoires in COVID-19. TCRdb keeps only in-frame clones here, not all; method: immunoSEQ multiplex PCR. The table includes around 320,000 clones, roughly nine tenths detected once. Sequenced input: peripheral blood. These receptors came from a young man with active or convalescent COVID-19.

The chain links TRBV5-8 to TRBJ1-5, with 9 positions matching TRBD1. Germline lookup yields CDR1 SGHTS and CDR2 YDEGEE. With V trimmed by 4 bases and J by 6 bases, 8 bases remained unmatched. The CDR3 loop spans 15 amino acids. The CDR3 bases are TGTGCCAGCAGCCTGAGGACAGGGGACGTTCAGCCCCAGCATTTT. It codes for CASSLRTGDVQPQHF.

V is TRBV7-3 and J is TRBJ1-6, with D maybe TRBD1 (6 bases). In germline, CDR1 is SGHTA, CDR2 FQGTGA. V was clipped by 2 bases and J by 9 bases, with 17 bases between them. The CDR3 totals 16 residues. Written as DNA, the CDR3 is TGTGCCAGCAGCTTATTTGCGACAGGAGTCGGTTCACCCCTCCACTTT. This gives the protein CASSLFATGVGSPLHF.

This chain connects TRBV6-5 to TRBJ2-5; possible D gene TRBD1, 5 bases. Germline CDR1 is MNHEY and CDR2 is SVGAGI. The germline V and J ends were trimmed by 2 bases and 13 bases, with 8 bases remaining between them. The CDR3 consists of 10 residues. Written as DNA, the CDR3 is TGTGCCAGCAGTTACGACAGAATGTACTTC. It translates to CASSYDRMYF.

The gene calls are TRBV5-1 and TRBJ2-2; weak D call: TRBD2 (6 bases). The CDR3 is 16 residues long. The germline V and J ends were trimmed by 4 bases and 1 base, with 14 bases remaining between them. Germline V gives CDR1 SGHRS, CDR2 YFSETQ. The CDR3: CASSAEGNWNTGELFF. The CDR3 DNA sequence: TGCGCCAGCAGCGCGGAGGGGAACTGGAACACCGGGGAGCTGTTTTTT.

V usage is TRBV7-2 and J usage is TRBJ2-5; D remains unclear. V was trimmed by 5 bases and J by 2 bases, leaving 15 bases between them. CDR3 length: 15 residues. The V gene's germline CDR1 is SGHTA and CDR2 FQGNSA. CDR3 in DNA: TGTGCCAGCAGCCGTCATGGGCTGGAACAAGAGACCCAGTACTTC. This codes for CASSRHGLEQETQYF.

The CDR3 bases are TGTGCCAGCAGTTTCCGGGACAGAAGCAGAAATTCACCCCTCCACTTT. This encodes CASSFRDRSRNSPLHF. The chain uses TRBV6-2 or TRBV6-3 and TRBJ1-6, with TRBD1 matching 7 bases. J gave up 7 bases and V 4 bases, and 10 bases lay outside the gene matches. Germline CDR1 reads MNHEY; CDR2 reads SVGEGT. The CDR3 is 16 residues long.

In its sample, this clone was seen once. The chain combines TRBV13 with TRBJ2-3, with 11 bases identical to TRBD2. The germline V gene encodes CDR1 PRHDT and CDR2 FYEKMQ (reference sequence). J lost 4 bases, V lost 3 bases, and 3 bases had no gene match. This CDR3 region has 15 residues. This CDR3 reads CASSLIAGGPDTQYF. Written as DNA, the CDR3 is TGTGCCAGCAGCTTGATAGCGGGGGGGCCAGATACGCAGTATTTT.

The CDR3 region has the DNA TGCGCCAGCAGCCAAGATGATAATCAGGTTAGGGAAAAACTGTTTTTT. Amino acids: CASSQDDNQVREKLFF. The V and J genes are TRBV4-3 and TRBJ1-4, with D hard to call. The CDR3 has 16 amino acids. Germline V gene data show CDR1 as LGHNA and CDR2 as YSLEER. The V end was cut by 0 bases, the J end by 8 bases, with 16 bases between.

V is TRBV4-1 and J is TRBJ1-1; 8 nucleotides agree with TRBD1. V trimming: 3 bases; J trimming: 4 bases; junction bases outside the gene matches: 7. The CDR3 length is 15 residues. In germline, CDR1 is MGHRA, CDR2 YSYEKL. Here the CDR3 DNA reads TGCGCCAGCAGCCATATGGACAGGGAGGGCACTGAAGCTTTCTTT. Its protein product is CASSHMDREGTEAFF.